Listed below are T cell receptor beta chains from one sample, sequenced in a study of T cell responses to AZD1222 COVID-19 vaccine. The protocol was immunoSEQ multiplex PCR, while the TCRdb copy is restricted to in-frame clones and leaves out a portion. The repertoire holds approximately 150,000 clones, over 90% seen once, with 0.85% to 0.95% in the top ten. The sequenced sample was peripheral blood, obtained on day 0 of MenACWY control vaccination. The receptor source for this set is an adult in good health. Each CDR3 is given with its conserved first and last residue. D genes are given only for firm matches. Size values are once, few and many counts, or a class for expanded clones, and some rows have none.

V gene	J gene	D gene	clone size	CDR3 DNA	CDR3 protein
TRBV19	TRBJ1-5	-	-	TGTGCCAGTAGTGACAGGCCAAATCAGCCCCAGCATTTT	CASSDRPNQPQHF
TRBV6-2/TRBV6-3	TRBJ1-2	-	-	TGTGCCAGCAGTTACAGCAGCTATGGCTACACCTTC	CASSYSSYGYTF
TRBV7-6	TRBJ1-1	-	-	TGTGCCAGCAGCTTAGGACGGACATTGAATACTGAAGCTTTCTTT	CASSLGRTLNTEAFF
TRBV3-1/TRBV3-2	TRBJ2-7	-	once	TGTGCCAGCAGCCATCTGACTAGCGAGCAGTACTTC	CASSHLTSEQYF
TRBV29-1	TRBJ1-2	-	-	TGCAGCGTGGAAAAACGGGACATCTATGGCTACACCTTC	CSVEKRDIYGYTF
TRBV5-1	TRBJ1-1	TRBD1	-	TGCGCCAGCAGCTTGGACAGGGGGAACACTGAAGCTTTCTTT	CASSLDRGNTEAFF
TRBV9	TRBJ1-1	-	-	TGTGCCAGCAGCGTAGATTCCTACACTGAAGCTTTCTTT	CASSVDSYTEAFF
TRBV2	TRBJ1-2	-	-	TGTGCCAGCAGTTCCGAAGGAGAAGCATACTATGGCTACACCTTC	CASSSEGEAYYGYTF
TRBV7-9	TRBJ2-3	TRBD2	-	TGTGCCAGCAGCTTAAGGGGTAGCGGGGGACGCACAGATACGCAGTATTTT	CASSLRGSGGRTDTQYF
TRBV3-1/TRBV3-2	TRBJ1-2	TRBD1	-	TGTGCCAGCAGCCACCGTACTGGACAGGGGGTTATAATCTCGCATGGCTACACCTTC	CASSHRTGQGVIISHGYTF
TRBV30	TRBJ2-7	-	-	TGTGCCTGGAGCGGTCCCGCTAGCTCCTACGAGCAGTACTTC	CAWSGPASSYEQYF
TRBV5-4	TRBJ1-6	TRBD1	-	TGTGCCAGCAGAATGGACAGGGATTCACCCCTCCACTTT	CASRMDRDSPLHF
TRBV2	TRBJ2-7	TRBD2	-	TGTGCCAGCAGCGACATAGCGGGGAACTACGAGCAGTACTTC	CASSDIAGNYEQYF
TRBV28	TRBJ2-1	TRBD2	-	TGTGCCAGCAGTTTTTATGGACTAGCGGGAGGGAGGATATACTACAATGAGCAGTTCTTC	CASSFYGLAGGRIYYNEQFF
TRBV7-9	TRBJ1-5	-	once	TGTGCCAGCAGCCTTACAGGGTCCGGCAATCAGCCCCAGCATTTT	CASSLTGSGNQPQHF
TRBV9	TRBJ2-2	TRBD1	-	TGTGCCAGCAGCGCCTTGACAGGGGATTGGATCGGGGAGCTGTTTTTT	CASSALTGDWIGELFF
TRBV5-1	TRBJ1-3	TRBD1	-	TGCGCCAGCAGCTTCACAGGGGGAGGAAACACCATATATTTT	CASSFTGGGNTIYF
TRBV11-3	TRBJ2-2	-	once	TGTGCCAGCAGCTTAGGCGGGGGCAACACCGGGGAGCTGTTTTTT	CASSLGGGNTGELFF
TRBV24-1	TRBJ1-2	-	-	TGTGCCACCAGTGAAGGATTGGGCTATGGCTACACCTTC	CATSEGLGYGYTF
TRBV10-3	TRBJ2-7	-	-	TGTGCCATCAGCACAGATTCATACGAGCAGTACTTC	CAISTDSYEQYF
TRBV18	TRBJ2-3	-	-	TGTGCCAGCTCACCATTAGGAGATACGCAGTATTTT	CASSPLGDTQYF
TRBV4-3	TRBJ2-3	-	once	TGCGCCAGCAACGCGGGACAGTTCACAGATACGCAGTATTTT	CASNAGQFTDTQYF
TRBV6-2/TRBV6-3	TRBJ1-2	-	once	TGTGCCAGCAGTTACCGGGGGCCCTATGGCTACACCTTC	CASSYRGPYGYTF
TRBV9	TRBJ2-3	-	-	TGTGCCAGCAGCGTACAAGCCGGGAGCCCAGATACGCAGTATTTT	CASSVQAGSPDTQYF
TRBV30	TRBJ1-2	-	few	TGTGCCTGGAGTGCCTGGGGGGACCTCAGGTCTGGCTACACCTTC	CAWSAWGDLRSGYTF